This T cell receptor (beta chain) was documented in a study of technical replicates of blood from several donors. Germline V gene sequence: CDR1 SGHRS, CDR2 YFSETQ. This CDR3 has 15 residues. V was pared by 0 bases and J by 0 bases, with 7 bases between. Clones were read by immunoSEQ multiplex PCR, and TCRdb kept only the in-frame ones, dropping some. In the table there are about 83,000 clones, roughly nine tenths of which are singletons. Sequencing input: T cells isolated from PBMCs. This clonotype was obtained from a human donor in good health. This chain joins TRBV5-1 and TRBJ1-3; no firm D call. CDR3: CASSLGETSGNTIYF. CDR3 DNA sequence: TGCGCCAGCAGCTTGGGGGAGACCTCTGGAAACACCATATATTTT. The full variable domain, its missing parts supplied by reference TRBV5-1 and TRBJ1-3, is KAGVTQTPRYLIKTRGQQVTLSCSPISGHRSVSWYQQTPGQGLQFLFEYFSETQRNKGNFPGRFSGRQFSNSRSEMNVSTLELGDSALYLCASSLGETSGNTIYFGEGSWLTVV.